What follows describes a single TCR beta chain. A junction boundary mismatches the germline segment, possibly from a read error. The same CDR3 also results from other DNA sequences found in this sample. The record originates from a study of control samples from healthy donors and cancer patients. The protocol was immunoSEQ multiplex PCR, while the TCRdb copy is restricted to in-frame clones and leaves out a portion. The profile shows about 70,000 clones, about 94% of them singletons. Germline CDR1 and CDR2: PRHDT and FYEKMQ (reference sequence). The CDR3 runs 14 residues. The chain combines TRBV13 with TRBJ1-5; D gene ambiguous. Material for sequencing was blood. The TCR was taken from a woman in her twenties or thirties in good health. DNA for the CDR3: TGCGCCAGCAGCTTAGGTCCGGCGAATCAGCCCCAGCATTTT. Translation: CASSLGPANQPQHF.